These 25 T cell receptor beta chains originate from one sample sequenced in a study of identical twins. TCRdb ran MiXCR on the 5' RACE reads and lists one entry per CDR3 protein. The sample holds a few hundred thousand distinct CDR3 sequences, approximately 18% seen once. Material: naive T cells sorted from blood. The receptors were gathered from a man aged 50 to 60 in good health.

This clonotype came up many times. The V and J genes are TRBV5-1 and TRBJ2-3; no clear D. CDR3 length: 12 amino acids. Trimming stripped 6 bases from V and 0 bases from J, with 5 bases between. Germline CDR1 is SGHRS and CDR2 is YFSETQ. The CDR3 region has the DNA TGCGCCAGCAAGGGTAGCACAGATACGCAGTATTTT. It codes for CASKGSTDTQYF.

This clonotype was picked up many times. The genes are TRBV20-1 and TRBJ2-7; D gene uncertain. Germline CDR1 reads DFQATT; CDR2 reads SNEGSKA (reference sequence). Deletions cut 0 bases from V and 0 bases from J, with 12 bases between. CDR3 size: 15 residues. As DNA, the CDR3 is TGCAGTGCTAGAGATTTACCCAGGAGCTCCTACGAGCAGTACTTC. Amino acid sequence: CSARDLPRSSYEQYF.

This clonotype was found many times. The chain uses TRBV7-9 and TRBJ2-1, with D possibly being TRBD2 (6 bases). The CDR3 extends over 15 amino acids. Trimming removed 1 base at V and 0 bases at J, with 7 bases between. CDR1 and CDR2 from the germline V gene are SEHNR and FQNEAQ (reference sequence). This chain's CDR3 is CASSLVTSSYNEQFF. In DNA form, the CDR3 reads TGTGCCAGCAGCTTAGTGACTAGCTCCTACAATGAGCAGTTCTTC.

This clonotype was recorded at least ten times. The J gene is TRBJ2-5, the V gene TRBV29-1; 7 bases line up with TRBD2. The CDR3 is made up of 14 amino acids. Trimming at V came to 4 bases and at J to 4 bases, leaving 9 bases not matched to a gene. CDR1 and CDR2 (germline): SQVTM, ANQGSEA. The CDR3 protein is CSVGSGGWLETQYF. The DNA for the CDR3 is TGCAGCGTTGGGTCGGGAGGTTGGTTAGAGACCCAGTACTTC.

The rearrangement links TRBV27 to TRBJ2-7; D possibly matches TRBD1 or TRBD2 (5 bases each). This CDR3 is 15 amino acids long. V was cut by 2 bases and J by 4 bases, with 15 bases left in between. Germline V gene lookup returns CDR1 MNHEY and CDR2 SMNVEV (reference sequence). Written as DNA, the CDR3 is TGTGCCAGCAGTTTAAGTGGGGGTGGTCGGTACGAGCAGTACTTC. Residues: CASSLSGGGRYEQYF.

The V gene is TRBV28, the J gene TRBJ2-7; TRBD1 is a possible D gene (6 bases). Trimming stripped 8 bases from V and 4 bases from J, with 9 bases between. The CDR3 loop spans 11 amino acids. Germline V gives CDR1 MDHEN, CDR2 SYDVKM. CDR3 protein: CASRTVYEQYF. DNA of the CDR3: TGTGCCAGCCGGACAGTTTACGAGCAGTACTTC.

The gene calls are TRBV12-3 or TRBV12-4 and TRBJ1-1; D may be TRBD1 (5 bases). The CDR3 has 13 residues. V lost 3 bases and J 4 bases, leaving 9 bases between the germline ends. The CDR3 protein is CASSFEGPTEAFF. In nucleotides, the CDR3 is TGTGCCAGCAGTTTTGAGGGGCCCACTGAAGCTTTCTTT.

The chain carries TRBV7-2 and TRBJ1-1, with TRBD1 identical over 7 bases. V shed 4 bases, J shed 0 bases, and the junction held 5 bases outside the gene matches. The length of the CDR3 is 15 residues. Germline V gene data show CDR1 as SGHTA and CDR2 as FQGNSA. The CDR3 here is CASSSKGQMNTEAFF. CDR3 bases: TGTGCCAGCAGCTCCAAGGGACAGATGAACACTGAAGCTTTCTTT.

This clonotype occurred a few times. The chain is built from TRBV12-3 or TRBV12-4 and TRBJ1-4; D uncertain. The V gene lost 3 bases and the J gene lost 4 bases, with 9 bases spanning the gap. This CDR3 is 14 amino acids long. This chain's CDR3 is CASSLSELNEKLFF. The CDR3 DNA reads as TGTGCCAGCAGTTTGTCAGAGCTTAATGAAAAACTGTTTTTT.

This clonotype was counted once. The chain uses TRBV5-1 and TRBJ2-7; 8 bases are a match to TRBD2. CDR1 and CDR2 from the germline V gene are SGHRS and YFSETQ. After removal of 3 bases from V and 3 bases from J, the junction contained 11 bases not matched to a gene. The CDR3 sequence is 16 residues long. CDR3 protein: CASSWVGSGIGYEQYF. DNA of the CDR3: TGCGCCAGCAGCTGGGTAGGTAGCGGGATTGGCTACGAGCAGTACTTC.

DNA of the CDR3: TGTGCCTGGACGGAACTCGACAGGGATCGAAAACTGTTTTTT. Its protein is CAWTELDRDRKLFF. The chain joins TRBV30 to TRBJ1-4, with TRBD1 identical over 7 bases. J lost 10 bases, V lost 4 bases, and 12 bases had no gene match. The CDR3 runs to 14 residues. CDR1 and CDR2 from the germline V gene are GTSNPN and SVGIG (reference sequence).

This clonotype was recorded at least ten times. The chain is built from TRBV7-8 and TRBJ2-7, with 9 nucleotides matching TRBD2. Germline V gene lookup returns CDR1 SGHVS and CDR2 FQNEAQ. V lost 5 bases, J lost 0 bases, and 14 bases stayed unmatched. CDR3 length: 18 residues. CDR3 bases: TGTGCCAGCAGCCGAAGACTTTTCGCGGGAGGGGCCTCCTACGAGCAGTACTTC. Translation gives CASSRRLFAGGASYEQYF.

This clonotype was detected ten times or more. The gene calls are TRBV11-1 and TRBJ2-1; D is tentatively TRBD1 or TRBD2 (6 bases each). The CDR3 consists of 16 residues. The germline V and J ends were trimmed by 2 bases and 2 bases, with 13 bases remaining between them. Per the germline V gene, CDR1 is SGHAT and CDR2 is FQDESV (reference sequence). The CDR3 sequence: CASSLYGGRAYNEQFF. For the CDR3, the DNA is TGTGCCAGCAGCTTATATGGGGGGCGAGCCTACAATGAGCAGTTCTTC.

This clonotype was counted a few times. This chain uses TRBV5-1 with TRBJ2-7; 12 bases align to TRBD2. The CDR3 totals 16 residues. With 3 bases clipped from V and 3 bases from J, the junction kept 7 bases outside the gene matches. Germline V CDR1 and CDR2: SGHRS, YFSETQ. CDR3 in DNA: TGCGCCAGCAGCTCCCTAGCGGGGGGGCTTAGCTACGAGCAGTACTTC. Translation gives CASSSLAGGLSYEQYF.

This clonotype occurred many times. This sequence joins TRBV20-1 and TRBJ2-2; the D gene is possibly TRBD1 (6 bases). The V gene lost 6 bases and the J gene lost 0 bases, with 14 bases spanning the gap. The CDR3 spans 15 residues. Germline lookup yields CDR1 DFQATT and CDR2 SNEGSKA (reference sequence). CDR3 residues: CSATGTTPNTGELFF. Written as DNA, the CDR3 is TGCAGTGCGACCGGGACAACTCCGAACACCGGGGAGCTGTTTTTT.

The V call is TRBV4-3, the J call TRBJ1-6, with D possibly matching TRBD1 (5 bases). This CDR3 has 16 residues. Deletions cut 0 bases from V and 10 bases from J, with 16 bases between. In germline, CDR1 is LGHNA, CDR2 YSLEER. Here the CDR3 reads CASSQDPTGQGSPLHF. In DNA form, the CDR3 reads TGCGCCAGCAGCCAAGATCCTACGGGGCAAGGGTCACCCCTCCACTTT.

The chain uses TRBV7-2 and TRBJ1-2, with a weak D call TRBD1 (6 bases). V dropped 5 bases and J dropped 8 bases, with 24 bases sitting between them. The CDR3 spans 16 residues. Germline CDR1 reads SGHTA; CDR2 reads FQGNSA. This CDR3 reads CASSAPAPFRGGGYTF. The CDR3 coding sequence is TGTGCCAGCAGCGCCCCTGCCCCTTTCAGGGGCGGCGGCTACACCTTC.

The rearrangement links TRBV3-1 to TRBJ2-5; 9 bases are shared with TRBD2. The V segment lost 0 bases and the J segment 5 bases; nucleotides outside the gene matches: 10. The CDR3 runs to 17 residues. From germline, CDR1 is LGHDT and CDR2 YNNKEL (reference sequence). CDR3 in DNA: TGTGCCAGCAGCCAAGATTCGGCGGGGGGGCCTTGGGAGACCCAGTACTTC. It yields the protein CASSQDSAGGPWETQYF.

Here the CDR3 reads CASSPSGQGMQPQHF. Here the CDR3 DNA reads TGTGCCAGCTCACCATCAGGACAGGGGATGCAGCCCCAGCATTTT. The chain is built from TRBV18 and TRBJ1-5; 9 bases line up with TRBD1. J lost 7 bases, V lost 2 bases, and 6 bases had no gene match. In germline, CDR1 is KGHSH, CDR2 LQKENI. The CDR3 length is 15 residues.

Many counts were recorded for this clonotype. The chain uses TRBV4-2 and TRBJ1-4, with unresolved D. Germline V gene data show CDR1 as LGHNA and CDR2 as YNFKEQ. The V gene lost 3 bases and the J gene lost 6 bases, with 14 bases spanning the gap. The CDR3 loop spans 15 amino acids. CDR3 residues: CASSHGLSSDEKLFF. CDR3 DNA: TGTGCCAGCAGCCACGGGTTGTCTTCGGATGAAAAACTGTTTTTT.

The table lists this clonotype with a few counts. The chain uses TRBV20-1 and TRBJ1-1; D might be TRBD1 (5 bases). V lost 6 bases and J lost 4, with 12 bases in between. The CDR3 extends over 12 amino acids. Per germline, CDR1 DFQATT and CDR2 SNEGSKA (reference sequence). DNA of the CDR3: TGCAGTGCCACCCGGGGGAGCACTGAAGCTTTCTTT. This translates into CSATRGSTEAFF.

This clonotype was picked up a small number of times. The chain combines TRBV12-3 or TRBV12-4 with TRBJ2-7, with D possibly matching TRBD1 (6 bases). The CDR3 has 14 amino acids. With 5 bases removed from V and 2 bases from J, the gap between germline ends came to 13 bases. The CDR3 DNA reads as TGTGCCAGCAGTCTAGGGGGTTTCGCCTACGAGCAGTACTTC. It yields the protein CASSLGGFAYEQYF.

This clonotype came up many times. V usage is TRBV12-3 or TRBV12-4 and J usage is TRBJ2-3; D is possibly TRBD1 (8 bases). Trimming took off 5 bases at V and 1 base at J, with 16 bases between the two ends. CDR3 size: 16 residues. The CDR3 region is CASSTTGGGRTDTQYF. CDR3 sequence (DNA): TGTGCCAGCAGTACAACAGGGGGGGGCCGCACAGATACGCAGTATTTT.

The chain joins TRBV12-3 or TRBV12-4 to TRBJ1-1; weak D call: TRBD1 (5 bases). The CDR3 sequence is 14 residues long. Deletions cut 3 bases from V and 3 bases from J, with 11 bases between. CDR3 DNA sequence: TGTGCCAGCAGTTTCTGGGGAGGGGACACTGAAGCTTTCTTT. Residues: CASSFWGGDTEAFF.

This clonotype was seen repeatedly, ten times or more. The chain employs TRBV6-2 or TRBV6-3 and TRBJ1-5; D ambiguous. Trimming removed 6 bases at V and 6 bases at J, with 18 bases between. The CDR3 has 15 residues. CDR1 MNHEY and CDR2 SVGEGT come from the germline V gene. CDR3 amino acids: CASSRPGPRGQPQHF. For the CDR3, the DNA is TGTGCCAGCAGCCGCCCGGGCCCCCGGGGTCAGCCCCAGCATTTT.